This TCR beta chain was recorded in a study of blood T cell repertoires in COVID-19. Overall study context: Italy, Spain and the United States were the sources of the convalescent and acute COVID-19 samples.

The CDR3 is 11 amino acids. V shed 2 bases and J shed 6 bases, with 4 bases lying between them. CDR1 and CDR2 (germline): LNHDA, SQIVND (reference sequence). Some clones are missing from TCRdb's copy, which holds only in-frame ones; the method was immunoSEQ multiplex PCR. The repertoire holds 140,000 or so clones, 81% seen once, with 7% to 10% in the top ten. The specimen sequenced was peripheral blood. The TCR originated in a human donor in a cohort sampled during active COVID-19. The V and J genes are TRBV19 and TRBJ2-5; D remains unclear. CDR3 amino acids: CASSIHQTQYF. The CDR3 nucleotides read TGTGCCAGTAGTATACATCAGACCCAGTACTTC. The variable domain in full, completed from reference TRBV19 and TRBJ2-5, reads DGGITQSPKYLFRKEGQNVTLSCEQNLNHDAMYWYRQDPGQGLRLIYYSQIVNDFQKGDIAEGYSVSREKKESFPLTVTSAQKNPTAFYLCASSIHQTQYFGPGTRLLVL.